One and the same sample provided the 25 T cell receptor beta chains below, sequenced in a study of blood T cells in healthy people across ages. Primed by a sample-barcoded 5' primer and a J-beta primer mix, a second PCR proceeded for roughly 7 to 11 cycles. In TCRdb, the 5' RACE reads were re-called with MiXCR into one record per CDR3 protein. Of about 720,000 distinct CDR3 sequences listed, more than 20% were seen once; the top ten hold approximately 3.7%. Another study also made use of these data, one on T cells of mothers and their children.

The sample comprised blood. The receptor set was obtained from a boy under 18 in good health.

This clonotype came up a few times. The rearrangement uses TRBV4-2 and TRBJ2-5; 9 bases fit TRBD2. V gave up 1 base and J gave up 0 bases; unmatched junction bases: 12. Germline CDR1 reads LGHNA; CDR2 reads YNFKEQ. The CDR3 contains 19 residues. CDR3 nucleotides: TGTGCCAGCAGCCAAGTAGGTCTAGCGGGAAACGAGAACCAAGAGACCCAGTACTTC. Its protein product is CASSQVGLAGNENQETQYF.

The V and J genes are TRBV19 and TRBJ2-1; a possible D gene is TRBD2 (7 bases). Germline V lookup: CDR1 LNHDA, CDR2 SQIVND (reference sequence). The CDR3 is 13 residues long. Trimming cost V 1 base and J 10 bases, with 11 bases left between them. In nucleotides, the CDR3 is TGTGCCAGTAGTATAGCCCGGGGGGCGGAGCAGTTCTTC. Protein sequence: CASSIARGAEQFF. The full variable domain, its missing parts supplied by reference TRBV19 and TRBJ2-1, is DGGITQSPKYLFRKEGQNVTLSCEQNLNHDAMYWYRQDPGQGLRLIYYSQIVNDFQKGDIAEGYSVSREKKESFPLTVTSAQKNPTAFYLCASSIARGAEQFFGPGTRLTVL.

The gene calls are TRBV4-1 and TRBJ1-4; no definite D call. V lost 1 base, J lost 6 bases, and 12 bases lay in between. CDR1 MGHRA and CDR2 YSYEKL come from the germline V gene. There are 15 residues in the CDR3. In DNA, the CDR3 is TGCGCCAGCAGCCAAGGTACGAGGGTAGATGAAAAACTGTTTTTT. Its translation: CASSQGTRVDEKLFF.

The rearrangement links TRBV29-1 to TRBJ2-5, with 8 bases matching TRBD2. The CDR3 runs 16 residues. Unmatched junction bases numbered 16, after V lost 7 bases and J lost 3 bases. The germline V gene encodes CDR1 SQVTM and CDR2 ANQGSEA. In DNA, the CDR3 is TGCAGCGCATTACTAGCGGAGAGGGGGACCAAAGAGACCCAGTACTTC. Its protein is CSALLAERGTKETQYF.

CDR3 nucleotides: TGCGCCAGCAGCCAAGATTCGAGGACTACTCAAGAGACCCAGTACTTC. It is translated as CASSQDSRTTQETQYF. J is TRBJ2-5 and V is TRBV4-3, with TRBD2 as a possible D gene (6 bases). V was clipped by 0 bases and J by 2 bases, with 13 bases between them. Looked up from germline, CDR1 is LGHNA and CDR2 is YSLEER. This CDR3 comprises 16 residues.

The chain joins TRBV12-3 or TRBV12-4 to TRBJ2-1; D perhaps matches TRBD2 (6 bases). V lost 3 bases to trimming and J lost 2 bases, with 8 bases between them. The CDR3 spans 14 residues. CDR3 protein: CASSFGTPYNEQFF. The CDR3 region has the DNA TGTGCCAGCAGTTTCGGGACTCCCTACAATGAGCAGTTCTTC.

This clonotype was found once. The CDR3 DNA is TGCAGTGCTATCGCAGGAGAGCAGGGTAGGAAACTGTTTTTT. Residues: CSAIAGEQGRKLFF. The gene calls are TRBV20-1 and TRBJ1-4; maybe TRBD1 (5 bases). V gave up 4 bases and J gave up 11 bases, with 20 bases separating them. The germline CDR1 and CDR2 sequences are DFQATT and SNEGSKA (reference sequence). This CDR3 contains 14 residues.

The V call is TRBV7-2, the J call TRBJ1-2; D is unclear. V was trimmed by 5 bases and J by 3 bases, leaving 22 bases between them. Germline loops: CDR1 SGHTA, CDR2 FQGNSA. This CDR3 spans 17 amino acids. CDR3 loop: CASSQLSVWGTDYGYTF. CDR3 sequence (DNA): TGTGCCAGCAGCCAACTTAGCGTGTGGGGAACGGACTATGGCTACACCTTC.

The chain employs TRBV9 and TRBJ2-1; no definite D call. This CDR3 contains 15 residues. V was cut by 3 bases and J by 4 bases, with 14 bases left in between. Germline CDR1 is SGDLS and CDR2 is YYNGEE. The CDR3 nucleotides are TGTGCCAGCAGCGAGGGTGGAAGGATATACAATGAGCAGTTCTTC. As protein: CASSEGGRIYNEQFF.

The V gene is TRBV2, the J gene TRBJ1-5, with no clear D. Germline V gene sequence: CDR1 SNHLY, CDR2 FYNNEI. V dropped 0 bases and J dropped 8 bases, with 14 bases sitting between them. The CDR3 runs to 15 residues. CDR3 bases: TGTGCCAGCAGTGAAGCTTCTGGGCAACTCAAGCCCCAGCATTTT. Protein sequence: CASSEASGQLKPQHF. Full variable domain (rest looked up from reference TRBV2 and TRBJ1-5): EPEVTQTPSHQVTQMGQEVILRCVPISNHLYFYWYRQILGQKVEFLVSFYNNEISEKSEIFDDQFSVERPDGSNFTLKIRSTKLEDSAMYFCASSEASGQLKPQHFGDGTRLSIL.

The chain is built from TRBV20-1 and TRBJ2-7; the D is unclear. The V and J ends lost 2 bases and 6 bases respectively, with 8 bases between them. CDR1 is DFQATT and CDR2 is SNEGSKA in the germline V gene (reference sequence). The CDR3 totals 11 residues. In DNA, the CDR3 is TGCAGTGCTAGATCTCGGCCCGAGCAGTACTTC. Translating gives CSARSRPEQYF.

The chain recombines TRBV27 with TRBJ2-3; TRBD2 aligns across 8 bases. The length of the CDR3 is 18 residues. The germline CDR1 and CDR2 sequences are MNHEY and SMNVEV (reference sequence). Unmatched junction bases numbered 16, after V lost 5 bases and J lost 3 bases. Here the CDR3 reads CASSLTAPLAGSTDTQYF. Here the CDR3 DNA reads TGTGCCAGCAGTCTGACCGCCCCCCTAGCGGGCTCGACAGATACGCAGTATTTT.

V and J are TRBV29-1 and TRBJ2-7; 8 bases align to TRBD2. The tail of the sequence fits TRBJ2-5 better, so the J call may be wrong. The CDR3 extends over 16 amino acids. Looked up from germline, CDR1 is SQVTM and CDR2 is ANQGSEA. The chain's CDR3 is CSVDFRGGRAAETQYF. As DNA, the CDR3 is TGCAGCGTTGACTTCCGGGGGGGACGAGCTGCGGAGACCCAGTACTTC.

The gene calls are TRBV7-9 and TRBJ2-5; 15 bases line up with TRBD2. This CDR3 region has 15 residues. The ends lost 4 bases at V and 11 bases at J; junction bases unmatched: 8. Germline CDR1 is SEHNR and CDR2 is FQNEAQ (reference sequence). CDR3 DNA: TGTGCCAGCAGCTCCTCGGGACTAGCGGGGGGTGAGCAGTACTTC. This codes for CASSSSGLAGGEQYF.

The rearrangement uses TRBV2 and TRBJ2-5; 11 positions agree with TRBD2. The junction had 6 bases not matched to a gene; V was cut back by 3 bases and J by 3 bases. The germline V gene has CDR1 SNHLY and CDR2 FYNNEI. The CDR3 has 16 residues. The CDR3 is CASSEIAGGPEETQYF. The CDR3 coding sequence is TGTGCCAGCAGTGAGATAGCGGGGGGGCCCGAAGAGACCCAGTACTTC. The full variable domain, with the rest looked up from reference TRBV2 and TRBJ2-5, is EPEVTQTPSHQVTQMGQEVILRCVPISNHLYFYWYRQILGQKVEFLVSFYNNEISEKSEIFDDQFSVERPDGSNFTLKIRSTKLEDSAMYFCASSEIAGGPEETQYFGPGTRLLVL.

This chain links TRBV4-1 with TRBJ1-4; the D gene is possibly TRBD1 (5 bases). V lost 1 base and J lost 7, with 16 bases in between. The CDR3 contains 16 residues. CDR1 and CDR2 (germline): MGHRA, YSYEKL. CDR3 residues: CASSQASSGSGEKLFF. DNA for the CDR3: TGCGCCAGCAGCCAAGCATCCTCAGGGTCGGGTGAAAAACTGTTTTTT.

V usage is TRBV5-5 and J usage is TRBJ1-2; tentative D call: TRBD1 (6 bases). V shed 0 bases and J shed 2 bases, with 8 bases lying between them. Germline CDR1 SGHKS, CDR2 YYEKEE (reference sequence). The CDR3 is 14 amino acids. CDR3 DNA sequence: TGTGCCAGCAGCTTGGTCACAGGGAACTATGGCTACACCTTC. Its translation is CASSLVTGNYGYTF.

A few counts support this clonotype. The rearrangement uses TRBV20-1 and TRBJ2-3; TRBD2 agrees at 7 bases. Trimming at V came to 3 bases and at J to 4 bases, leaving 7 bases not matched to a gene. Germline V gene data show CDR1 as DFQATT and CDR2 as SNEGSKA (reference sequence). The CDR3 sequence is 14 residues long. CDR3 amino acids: CSASVAGESDTQYF. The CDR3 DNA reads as TGCAGTGCTAGTGTGGCGGGAGAGTCAGATACGCAGTATTTT.

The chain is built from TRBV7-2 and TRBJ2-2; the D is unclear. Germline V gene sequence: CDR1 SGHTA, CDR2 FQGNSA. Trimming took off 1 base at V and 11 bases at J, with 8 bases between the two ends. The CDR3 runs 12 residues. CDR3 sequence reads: CASSLVNVELFF. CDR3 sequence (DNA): TGTGCCAGCAGCTTAGTTAATGTCGAGCTGTTTTTT.

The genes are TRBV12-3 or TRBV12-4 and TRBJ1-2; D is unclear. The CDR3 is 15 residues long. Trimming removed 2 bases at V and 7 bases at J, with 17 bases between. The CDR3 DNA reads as TGTGCCAGCAGTTTACGTTTGAACCGCCTTGTTGGCTACACCTTC. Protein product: CASSLRLNRLVGYTF.

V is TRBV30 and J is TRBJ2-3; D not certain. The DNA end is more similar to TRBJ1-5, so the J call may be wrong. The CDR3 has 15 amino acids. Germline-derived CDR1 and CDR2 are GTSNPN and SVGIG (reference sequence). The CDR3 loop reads CAWSGRRGWADTQHF. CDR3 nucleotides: TGTGCCTGGAGTGGGCGGCGGGGATGGGCAGATACGCAGCATTTT.

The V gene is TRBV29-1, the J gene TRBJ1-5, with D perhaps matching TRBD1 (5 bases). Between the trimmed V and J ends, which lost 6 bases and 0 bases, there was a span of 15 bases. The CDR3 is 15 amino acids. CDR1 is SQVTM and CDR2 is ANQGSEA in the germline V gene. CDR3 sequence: CSVAPTANSNQPQHF. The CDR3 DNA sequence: TGCAGCGTCGCACCGACAGCTAATAGCAATCAGCCCCAGCATTTT. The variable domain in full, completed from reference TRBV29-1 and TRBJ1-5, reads SAVISQKPSRDICQRGTSLTIQCQVDSQVTMMFWYRQQPGQSLTLIATANQGSEATYESGFVIDKFPISRPNLTFSTLTVSNMSPEDSSIYLCSVAPTANSNQPQHFGDGTRLSIL.

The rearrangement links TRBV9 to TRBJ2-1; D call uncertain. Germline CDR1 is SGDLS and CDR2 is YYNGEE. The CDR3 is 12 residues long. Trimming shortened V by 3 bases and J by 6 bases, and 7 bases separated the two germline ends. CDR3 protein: CASSAGSNEQFF. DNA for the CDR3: TGTGCCAGCAGCGCCGGTAGCAATGAGCAGTTCTTC.

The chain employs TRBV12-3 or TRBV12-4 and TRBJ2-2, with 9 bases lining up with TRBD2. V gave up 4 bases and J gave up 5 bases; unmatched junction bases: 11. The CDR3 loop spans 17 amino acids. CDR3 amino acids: CASSSRGSGSRTGELFF. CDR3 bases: TGTGCCAGCAGTTCCCGGGGTAGCGGGAGTCGGACCGGGGAGCTGTTTTTT.

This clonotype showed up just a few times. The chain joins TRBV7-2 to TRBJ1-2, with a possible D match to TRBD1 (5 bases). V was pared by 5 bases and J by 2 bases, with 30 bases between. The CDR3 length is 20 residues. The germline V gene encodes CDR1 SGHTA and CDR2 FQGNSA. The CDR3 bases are TGTGCCAGCAGCCGAGCGATTCCGGGACGCCTGACTGATCGCAACTATGGCTACACCTTC. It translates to CASSRAIPGRLTDRNYGYTF.